This is a list of T cell receptor beta chains from one sample in a study of glioma-infiltrating T cells. TCRdb reprocessed the multiplex PCR reads via MiXCR and lists one record per CDR3 protein. The sample yields under 200,000 distinct CDR3 sequences, over 40% seen once. The sample comprised glioma tissue, nonneoplastic brain tissue, or PBMCs (not recorded which). Source of these receptors: a human donor with low-grade glioma or glioblastoma, undergoing nonglioma brain surgery, or in good health (not recorded which). CDR3s include the opening cysteine and the closing phenylalanine or tryptophan. A D gene is named only where the DNA matches it firmly. Clone size is not always given. Where it is, it says once, few, many or a class for expanded clones.

TRBJ2-7,TRBV6-2/TRBV6-3,-,-,TGTGCCAGCAGTGGAGGGGGGTACCTTGTTTCCGGGCAGTACTTC,CASSGGGYLVSGQYF
TRBJ2-3,TRBV28,-,many,TGTGCCAGCAGTCAACCGGGGCCGGGCATAGATACGCAGTATTTT,CASSQPGPGIDTQYF
TRBJ2-3,TRBV7-9,TRBD2,many,TGTGCCAGCAGCTCAAGGGTAGCGGGAGTAGGAGCAGATACGCAGTATTTT,CASSSRVAGVGADTQYF
TRBJ2-1,TRBV7-2,TRBD2,-,TGTGCCAGCAGCTTAGCCATAGCGGGAGGGTCGTACAATGAGAAGTTCTTC,CASSLAIAGGSYNEKFF
TRBJ2-1,TRBV19,-,few,TGTGCCAGTAGTATCTTCCAGGGGAATGAGCAGTTCTTC,CASSIFQGNEQFF
TRBJ1-2,TRBV7-9,-,many,TGTGCCAGCAGCTTAGTGCGGGATGGCTACACCTTC,CASSLVRDGYTF
TRBJ2-7,TRBV6-1,TRBD2,-,TGTGCCAGCGGTGATGGTAGCGGGAGAAGCGGGCAGTACTTC,CASGDGSGRSGQYF
TRBJ1-4,TRBV12-3/TRBV12-4,-,few,TGTGCCAGCAGTTTTGCCCATGAAAAACTGTTTTTT,CASSFAHEKLFF
TRBJ1-2,TRBV6-1,TRBD1,many,TGTGCCAGCACCGGACAGGGGGCTGGCTACACCTTC,CASTGQGAGYTF
TRBJ2-5,TRBV2,-,-,TGTGCCAGCAGTCGGGACCACAGCCCAAAAGAGACCCAGTACTTC,CASSRDHSPKETQYF
TRBJ1-1,TRBV20-1,-,few,TGCAGTGATAGCTCGGGGGACACTGAAGCTTTCTTT,CSDSSGDTEAFF
TRBJ1-3,TRBV2,-,once,TGTGCCAGCGGGTACACCCGCTCTGGAAACACCATATATTTT,CASGYTRSGNTIYF
TRBJ1-2,TRBV7-2,-,-,TGTGCCAGCAGCACCCGACAGCGGGGAGGCTACACCTTC,CASSTRQRGGYTF
TRBJ2-3,TRBV20-1,TRBD2,-,TGCAGTCCCCTGGGGGGACTAGCGGGAGGGCGGCACGTCACAGATACGCAGTATTTT,CSPLGGLAGGRHVTDTQYF
TRBJ2-7,TRBV6-1,-,many,TGTGCCAGCAGCGACGGGACAATCTACGAGCAGTACTTC,CASSDGTIYEQYF
TRBJ1-1,TRBV19,-,many,TGTGCCAGTAGTACCGTAGGGGACACTGAAGCTTTCTTT,CASSTVGDTEAFF
TRBJ2-3,TRBV19,-,few,TGTGCCAGCTCAGGTGATTCTAGCACAGATACGCAGTATTTT,CASSGDSSTDTQYF
TRBJ1-1,TRBV19,-,-,TGTGCCAGTAGTTCGGACAGTCTGAGCACTGAAGCTTTCTTT,CASSSDSLSTEAFF
TRBJ2-3,TRBV12-5,TRBD2,few,TGTGCTAGTGGTTTGAAGCTAGCGGGTTTCACAGATACGCAGTATTTT,CASGLKLAGFTDTQYF
TRBJ2-3,TRBV7-3,TRBD2,-,TGTGCCAGCAGCTGGACTAGCGGCACAGATACGCAGTATTTT,CASSWTSGTDTQYF
TRBJ1-1,TRBV7-6,-,few,TGTGCCAGCAGCCCCCCGGGGGGGGGAGCTTTCTTT,CASSPPGGGAFF
TRBJ1-2,TRBV2,TRBD1,-,TGTGCCAGCAGTGTAGACAGGGGGCCAGGAGGCTACACCTTC,CASSVDRGPGGYTF
TRBJ2-1,TRBV28,TRBD2,-,TGTGCCAGCAGTTCCCCAAGGACTAGCGGGAGCTCCTACAATGAGCAGTTCTTC,CASSSPRTSGSSYNEQFF
TRBJ2-3,TRBV6-1,-,-,TGTGCCAGCAGTCGTGGTATGTCTACGCAGTATTTT,CASSRGMSTQYF
TRBJ1-4,TRBV6-6,TRBD1,-,TGCGCCAGCAGACAGGGAACTAATGAAAAAGTGTTTTTT,CASRQGTNEKVFF
TRBJ2-1,TRBV6-2/TRBV6-3,-,-,TGTGCCAGCAATTCCCAGATGAGAACCTACAATGAGCAGTTCTTC,CASNSQMRTYNEQFF
TRBJ1-1,TRBV27,-,many,TGTGCCAGCAGTCCCCTGAAAAGGAACACTGAAGCTTTCTTT,CASSPLKRNTEAFF
TRBJ2-7,TRBV12-3/TRBV12-4,-,few,TGTGCCAGCAGCCTGACGCGTTACGAGCAGTACTTC,CASSLTRYEQYF
TRBJ2-1,TRBV7-9,TRBD2,-,TGTGCCAGCAGCTCAGCGGGAGGGACTCAGTTCTTC,CASSSAGGTQFF
TRBJ2-3,TRBV5-1,-,few,TGCGCCAGCAGCTTAAAAGGGTTTTCAGATACGCAGTATTTT,CASSLKGFSDTQYF
TRBJ2-1,TRBV6-6,TRBD2,-,TGTGCCAGCAGTTACACGGGAGGGCCGGGGGAGCAGTTCTTC,CASSYTGGPGEQFF
TRBJ2-3,TRBV2,-,-,TGTGCCAGCAGTGACAGACCTAGCACAGATACGCAGTATTTT,CASSDRPSTDTQYF
TRBJ1-2,TRBV7-9,-,many,TGTGCCAGCAGCTCGAGGGGAGACTACGGCTACACCTTC,CASSSRGDYGYTF
TRBJ1-2,TRBV28,-,once,TGTGCCAGCAGTTTGATCGTGTACAGGGCTAACTATGGCTACACCTTC,CASSLIVYRANYGYTF
TRBJ1-1,TRBV5-1,-,many,TGCGCCAGCAGCTTCAGGATGGACAACACTGAAGCTTTCTTT,CASSFRMDNTEAFF
TRBJ2-1,TRBV6-1,TRBD2,once,TGTGCCATCAGTGCAGCGGGAGTTGTAAATGAGCAGTTCTTC,CAISAAGVVNEQFF
TRBJ2-1,TRBV12-3/TRBV12-4,-,-,TGTGCCAGCAGTCGAGAGGGATTTGAGCAGTTCTTC,CASSREGFEQFF
TRBJ2-1,TRBV4-2,TRBD2,few,TGTGCCAGCAGCCCAGGGGGTCGCCTAGCGGGAGGGCCGGGGCAGTTCTTC,CASSPGGRLAGGPGQFF
TRBJ2-7,TRBV7-6,-,many,TGTGCCAGCAGCTCTACGAACAGCGAGCAGTACTTC,CASSSTNSEQYF
TRBJ1-1,TRBV28,-,many,TGTGCCAGTTTGGGGGGGGCCGAAGCTTTCTTT,CASLGGAEAFF
TRBJ2-2,TRBV28,TRBD2,many,TGTGCCAGCATTCCCGTAGCGGGAGTCCCACTGGCGAACACCGGGGAGCTGTTTTTT,CASIPVAGVPLANTGELFF
TRBJ1-6,TRBV10-3,-,once,TGTGCCATCAGTGCGGGGACACCCAGCTCCTATAATTCAACCCTCCACTTT,CAISAGTPSSYNSTLHF
TRBJ1-1,TRBV12-3/TRBV12-4,-,-,TGTGCCAGCAGTTTTTACACTGAATCTTTCTTT,CASSFYTESFF